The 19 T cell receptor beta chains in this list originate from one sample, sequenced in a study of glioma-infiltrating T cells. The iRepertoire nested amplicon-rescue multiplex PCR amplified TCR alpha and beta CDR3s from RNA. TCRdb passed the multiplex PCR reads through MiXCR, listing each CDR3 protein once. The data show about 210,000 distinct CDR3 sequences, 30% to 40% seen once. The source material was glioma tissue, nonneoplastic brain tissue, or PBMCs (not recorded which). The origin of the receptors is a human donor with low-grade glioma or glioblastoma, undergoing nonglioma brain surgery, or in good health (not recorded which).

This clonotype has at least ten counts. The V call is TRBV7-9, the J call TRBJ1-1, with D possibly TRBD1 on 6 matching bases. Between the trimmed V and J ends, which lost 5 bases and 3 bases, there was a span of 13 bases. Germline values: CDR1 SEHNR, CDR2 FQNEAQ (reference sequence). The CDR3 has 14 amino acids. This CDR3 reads CASSPQGRHTEAFF. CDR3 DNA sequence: TGTGCCAGCAGCCCACAGGGTCGGCACACTGAAGCTTTCTTT. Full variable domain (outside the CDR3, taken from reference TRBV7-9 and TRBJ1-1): DTGVSQNPRHKITKRGQNVTFRCDPISEHNRLYWYRQTLGQGPEFLTYFQNEAQLEKSRLLSDRFSAERPKGSFSTLEIQRTEQGDSAMYLCASSPQGRHTEAFFGQGTRLTVV.

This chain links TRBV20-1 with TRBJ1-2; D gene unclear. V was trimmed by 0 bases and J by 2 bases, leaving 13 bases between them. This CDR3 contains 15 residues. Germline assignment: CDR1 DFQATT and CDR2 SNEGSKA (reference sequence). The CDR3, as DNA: TGCAGTGCTAGAGATTTAGCGGTGGGAAACTATGGCTACACCTTC. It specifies CSARDLAVGNYGYTF.

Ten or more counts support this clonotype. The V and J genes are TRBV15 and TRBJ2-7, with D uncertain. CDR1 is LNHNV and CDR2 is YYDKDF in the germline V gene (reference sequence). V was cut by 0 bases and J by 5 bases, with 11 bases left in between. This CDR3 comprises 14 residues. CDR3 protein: CATSRDRNMNEQYF. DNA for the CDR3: TGTGCCACCAGCAGAGATCGGAACATGAACGAGCAGTACTTC.

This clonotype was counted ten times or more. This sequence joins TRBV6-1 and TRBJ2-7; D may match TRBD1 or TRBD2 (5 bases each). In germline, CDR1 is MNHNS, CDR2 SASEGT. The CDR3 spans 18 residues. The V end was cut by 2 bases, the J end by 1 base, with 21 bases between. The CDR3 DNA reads TGTGCCAGCAGTGAATCTTTATTCGGTGGGACGGGGTCCTACGAGCAGTACTTC. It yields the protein CASSESLFGGTGSYEQYF.

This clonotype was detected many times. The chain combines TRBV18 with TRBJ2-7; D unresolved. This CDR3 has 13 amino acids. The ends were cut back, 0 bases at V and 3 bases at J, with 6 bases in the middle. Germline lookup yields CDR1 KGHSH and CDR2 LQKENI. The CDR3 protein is CASSPPAVYEQYF. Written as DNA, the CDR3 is TGTGCCAGCTCACCACCGGCCGTCTACGAGCAGTACTTC.

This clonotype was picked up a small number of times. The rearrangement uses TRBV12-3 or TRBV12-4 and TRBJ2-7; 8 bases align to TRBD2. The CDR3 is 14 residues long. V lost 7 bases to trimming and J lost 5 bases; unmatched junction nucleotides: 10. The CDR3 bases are TGTGCCAGCAATTCAGCGGGAGTGAGACACGAGCAGTACTTC. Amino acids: CASNSAGVRHEQYF.

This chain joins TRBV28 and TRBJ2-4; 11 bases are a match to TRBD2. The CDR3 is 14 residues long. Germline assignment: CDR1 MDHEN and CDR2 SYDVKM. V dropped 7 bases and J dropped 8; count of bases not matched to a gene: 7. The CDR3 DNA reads TGTGCCAGCACAACTAGCGGGAGCTCGCACATTCAGTACTTC. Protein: CASTTSGSSHIQYF.

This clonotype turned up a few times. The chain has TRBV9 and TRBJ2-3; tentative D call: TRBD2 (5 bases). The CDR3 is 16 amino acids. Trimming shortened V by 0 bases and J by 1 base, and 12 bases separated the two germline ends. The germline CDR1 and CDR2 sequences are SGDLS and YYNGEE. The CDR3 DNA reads TGTGCCAGCAGCGTAGATGTGGGAGTGCGCACAGATACGCAGTATTTT. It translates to CASSVDVGVRTDTQYF.

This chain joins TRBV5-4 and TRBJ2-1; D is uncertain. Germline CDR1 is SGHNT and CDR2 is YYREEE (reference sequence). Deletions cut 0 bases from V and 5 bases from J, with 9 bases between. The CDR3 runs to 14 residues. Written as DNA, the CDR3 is TGTGCCAGCAGCTTGGGCCCCCTTGACAATGAGCAGTTCTTC. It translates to CASSLGPLDNEQFF.

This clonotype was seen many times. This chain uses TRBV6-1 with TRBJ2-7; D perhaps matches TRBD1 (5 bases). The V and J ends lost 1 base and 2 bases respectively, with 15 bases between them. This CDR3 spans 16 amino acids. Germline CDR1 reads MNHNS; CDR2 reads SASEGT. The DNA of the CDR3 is TGTGCCAGCAGTGAAGGCTGGAACAGGCTCACCTACGAGCAGTACTTC. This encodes CASSEGWNRLTYEQYF.

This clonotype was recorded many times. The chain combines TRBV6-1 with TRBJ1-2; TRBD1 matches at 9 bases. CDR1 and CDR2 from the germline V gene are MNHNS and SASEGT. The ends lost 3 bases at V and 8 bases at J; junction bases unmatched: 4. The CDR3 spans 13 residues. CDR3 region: CASSDVDRGGYTF. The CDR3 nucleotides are TGTGCCAGCAGTGATGTGGACAGGGGAGGCTACACCTTC.

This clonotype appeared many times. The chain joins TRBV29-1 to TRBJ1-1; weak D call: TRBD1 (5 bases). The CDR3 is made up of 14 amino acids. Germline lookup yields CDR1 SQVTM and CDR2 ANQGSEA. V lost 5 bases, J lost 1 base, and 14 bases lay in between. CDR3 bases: TGCAGCGTTCGGTGGGGCCTTTCGAACACTGAAGCTTTCTTT. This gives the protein CSVRWGLSNTEAFF.

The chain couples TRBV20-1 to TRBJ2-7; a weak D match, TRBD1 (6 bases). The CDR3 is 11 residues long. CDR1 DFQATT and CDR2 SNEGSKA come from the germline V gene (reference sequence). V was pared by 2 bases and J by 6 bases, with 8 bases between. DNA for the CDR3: TGCAGTGCTAGACAGGGGCTCGAGCAGTACTTC. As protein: CSARQGLEQYF.

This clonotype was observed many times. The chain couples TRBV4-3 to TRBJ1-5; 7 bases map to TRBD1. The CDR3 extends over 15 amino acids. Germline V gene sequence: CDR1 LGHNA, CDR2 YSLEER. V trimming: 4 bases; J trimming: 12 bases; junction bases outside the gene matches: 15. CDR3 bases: TGCGCCAGCAGCCGACTAGACAGGGTAGGGGATAACCAGCATTTT. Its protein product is CASSRLDRVGDNQHF.

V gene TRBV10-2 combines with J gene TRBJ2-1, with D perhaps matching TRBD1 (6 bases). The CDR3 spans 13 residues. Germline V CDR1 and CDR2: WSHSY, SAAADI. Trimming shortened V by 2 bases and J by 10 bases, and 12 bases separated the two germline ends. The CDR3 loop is CASSEVAGVEQFF. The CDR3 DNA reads TGCGCCAGCAGTGAGGTGGCAGGGGTCGAGCAGTTCTTC.

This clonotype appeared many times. CDR3 nucleotide sequence: TGTGCCAGCAGCTTACAAGGTACCAACTCCTACGAGCAGTACTTC. Translation: CASSLQGTNSYEQYF. The gene calls are TRBV7-2 and TRBJ2-7; D is undetermined. There are 15 residues in the CDR3. The germline V gene has CDR1 SGHTA and CDR2 FQGNSA. V was shortened by 2 bases and J by 0 bases, with 11 bases between the two germline ends. The entire variable domain, with the rest obtained from reference TRBV7-2 and TRBJ2-7, is as follows: GAGVSQSPSNKVTEKGKDVELRCDPISGHTALYWYRQSLGQGLEFLIYFQGNSAPDKSGLPSDRFSAERTGGSVSTLTIQRTQQEDSAVYLCASSLQGTNSYEQYFGPGTRLTVT.

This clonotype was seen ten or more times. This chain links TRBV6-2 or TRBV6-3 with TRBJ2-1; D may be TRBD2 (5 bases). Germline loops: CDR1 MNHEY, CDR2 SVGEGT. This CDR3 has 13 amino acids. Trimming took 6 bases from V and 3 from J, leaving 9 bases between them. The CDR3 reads CASRPTSYNEQFF. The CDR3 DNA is TGTGCCAGCAGGCCAACTAGCTACAATGAGCAGTTCTTC.

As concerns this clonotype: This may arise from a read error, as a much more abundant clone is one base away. CDR3: CASNDTNRAGETQYF. CDR3 sequence (DNA): TGTGCCAGCAACGACACGAACAGGGCCGGGGAGACCCAGTACTTC. J is TRBJ2-5 and V is TRBV28; D may be TRBD1 (6 bases). Germline loops: CDR1 MDHEN, CDR2 SYDVKM. This CDR3 comprises 15 residues. V was clipped by 7 bases and J by 5 bases, with 20 bases between them.

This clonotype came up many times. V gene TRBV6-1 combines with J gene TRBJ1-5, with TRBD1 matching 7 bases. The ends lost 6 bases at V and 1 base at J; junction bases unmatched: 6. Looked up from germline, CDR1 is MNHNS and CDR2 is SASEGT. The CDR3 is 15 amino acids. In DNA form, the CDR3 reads TGTGCCAGCAGCAGAACAGGGGAGAGCAATCAGCCCCAGCATTTT. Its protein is CASSRTGESNQPQHF.